The TCR beta chain under discussion was sequenced for a study of T cells in Graves' hyperthyroidism and ophthalmopathy. This clonotype was picked up many times. V was trimmed by 5 bases and J by 5 bases, leaving 13 bases between them. The CDR3 runs 15 residues. The germline CDR1 and CDR2 sequences are SGHTA and FQGNSA. RNA transcripts gave rise to amplified TCR beta CDR3 regions. HTBI primers were used for first-round RT-PCR of the TCR CDR3. TCRdb reanalysed the multiplex PCR reads using MiXCR and keeps one entry per CDR3 protein. The sample shows about 770,000 distinct CDR3 sequences, around 19% of them seen only once.

The clonotype was recovered from a woman in her forties or fifties with Graves' hyperthyroidism that later progressed to Graves' ophthalmopathy. V is TRBV7-2 and J is TRBJ1-6; no clear D gene. Material: blood. The CDR3 sequence: CASSPRGRHNSPLHF. The CDR3 DNA follows: TGTGCCAGCAGCCCCCGTGGCAGGCATAATTCACCCCTCCACTTT.